This record looks at one T cell receptor (beta chain) sequence and its context. This specimen belongs to a study of blood T cell repertoires in COVID-19. About the research overall: COVID-19 samples collected from the United States, Italy and Spain covered acute and convalescent phases. Sample material is recorded as cDNA or gDNA derived from T cells, B-cell-depleted T cells, or PBMCs.

Living in 24 US areas, the participants were between roughly 18 and 90 years of age. Measured with immunoSEQ multiplex PCR; TCRdb has only the in-frame clones, and not every one. The repertoire holds 350,000 to 550,000 clones, nearly 90% seen once, with roughly 2% in the top ten. Trimming took off 4 bases at V and 0 bases at J, with 15 bases between the two ends. This CDR3 has 16 residues. Germline CDR1 SGHDT, CDR2 YYEEEE. Sequencing was performed on PBMCs or T cells enriched from blood (not recorded which). The chain joins TRBV5-6 to TRBJ2-3; D remains ambiguous. This TCR came from a woman aged 18-30 years with acute COVID-19. The CDR3 protein is CASSLPFISSTDTQYF. CDR3 in DNA: TGTGCCAGCAGCCTACCGTTTATCTCTAGCACAGATACGCAGTATTTT.